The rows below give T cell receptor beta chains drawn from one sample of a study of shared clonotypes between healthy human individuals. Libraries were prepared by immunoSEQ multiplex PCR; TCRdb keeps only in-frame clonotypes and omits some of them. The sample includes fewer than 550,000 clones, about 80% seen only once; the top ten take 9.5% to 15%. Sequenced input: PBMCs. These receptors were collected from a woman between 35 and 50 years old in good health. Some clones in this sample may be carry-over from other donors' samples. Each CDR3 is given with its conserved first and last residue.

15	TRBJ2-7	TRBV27	CASSIGTDSSYEQYF
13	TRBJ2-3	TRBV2	CARAGVLTDTQYF
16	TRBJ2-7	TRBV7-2	CASSLLWASDSYEQYF
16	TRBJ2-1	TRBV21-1	CASSKPPSGRAGEQFF
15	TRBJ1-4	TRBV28	CASSFGGQGSGKLFF
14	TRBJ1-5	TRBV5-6	CASSFGQGNQPQHF
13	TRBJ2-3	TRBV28	CASSPSGTDTQYF
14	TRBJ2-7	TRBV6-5	CASSRTSGGYEQYF
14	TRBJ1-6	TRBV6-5	CASRRTGKNSPLHF
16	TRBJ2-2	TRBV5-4	CASSFGLAGRSGELFF
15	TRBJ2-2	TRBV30	CAWILGLPNTGELFF
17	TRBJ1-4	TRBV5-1	CASSVGLGVNSGERLFF
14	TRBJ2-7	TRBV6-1	CASSEGTGIDEQYF
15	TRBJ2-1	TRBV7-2	CASSSIGPGYNEQFF
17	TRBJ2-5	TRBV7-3	CASSLGIRTGTEETQYF
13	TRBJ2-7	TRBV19	CASGTSGSYEQYF
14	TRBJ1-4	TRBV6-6	CASSPSRDREKLFF
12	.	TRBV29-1	CSVGVGTYEQYF
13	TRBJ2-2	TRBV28	CASSLSSPGELFF
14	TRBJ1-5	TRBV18	CASSPAGGDQPQHF
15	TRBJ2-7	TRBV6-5	CASSRWGRGVNEQYF
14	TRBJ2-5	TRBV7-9	CASRPGGMSETQYF
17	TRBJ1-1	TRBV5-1	CASSLGGLDRMNTEAFF
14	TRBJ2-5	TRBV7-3	CASSPHRRGETQYF
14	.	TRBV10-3	CAITPHQGLNEQYF
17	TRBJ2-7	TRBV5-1	CASSLSGGLVGTYEQYF
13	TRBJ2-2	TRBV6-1	CASSEPLPGELFF
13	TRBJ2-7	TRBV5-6	CASSLVSGYEQYF
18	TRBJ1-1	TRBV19	CASSIEWIWRSGNTEAFF